The rows below give T cell receptor beta chains drawn from one sample of a study of shared clonotypes between healthy human individuals. The protocol was immunoSEQ multiplex PCR, while the TCRdb copy is restricted to in-frame clones and leaves out a portion. The sample holds more than 2 million clones, about 95% seen once. Sequences were obtained from naive CD8+ T cells sorted from blood. The receptors were gathered from a man between 18 and 29 years old in good health. Both conserved end residues are part of each CDR3. The order of the fields is J gene, D gene, V gene, clone size, CDR3 protein, CDR3 DNA. D genes are given only for firm matches. Some rows have no size entry. The others give once, few or many, or a class for an expanded clone.

>TRBJ2-1|.|TRBV28|once
CASVGGRTVEQFF
TGTGCCAGCGTTGGGGGGCGGACGGTTGAGCAGTTCTTC
>TRBJ2-3|TRBD2|TRBV5-1|few
CASSLLAGGTDTQYF
TGCGCCAGCAGCTTACTAGCGGGGGGCACAGATACGCAGTATTTT
>TRBJ2-1|TRBD1|TRBV4-2|.
CASSQDATGDLNEQFF
TGTGCCAGCAGCCAAGATGCGACAGGGGATTTAAATGAGCAGTTCTTC
>TRBJ1-2|TRBD1|TRBV7-2|.
CASSSLGQLRGYTF
TGTGCCAGCAGCTCCCTGGGACAGCTGAGAGGCTACACCTTC
>TRBJ1-1|.|TRBV7-8|.
CASSFSTTMNTEAFF
TGTGCCAGCAGCTTTTCGACAACCATGAACACTGAAGCTTTCTTT
>TRBJ2-7|TRBD2|TRBV4-3|.
CASSQELASEQYF
TGCGCCAGCAGCCAAGAACTAGCGAGCGAGCAGTACTTC
>TRBJ1-4|TRBD1|TRBV7-2|once
CASSSGQGAYEKLFF
TGTGCCAGCAGCTCCGGACAGGGGGCGTATGAAAAACTGTTTTTT
>TRBJ2-1|TRBD1|TRBV29-1|.
CSAEGQLYNEQFF
TGCAGCGCCGAGGGACAGCTCTACAATGAGCAGTTCTTC
>TRBJ2-7|.|TRBV7-2|.
CASSLAGWGPSYEQYF
TGTGCCAGCAGCTTAGCGGGGTGGGGGCCTTCCTACGAGCAGTACTTC
>TRBJ2-7|TRBD2|TRBV27|.
CASSSAGFSYEQYF
TGTGCCAGCAGTTCAGCGGGATTCTCCTACGAGCAGTACTTC